These 24 T cell receptor beta chains share one sample of origin, sequenced in a study of T-cell memory formation after mild COVID-19. TCRdb recomputed calls from the 5' RACE reads with MiXCR, one row per CDR3 protein. The sample records 80,000 to 90,000 distinct CDR3 sequences, around a quarter being singletons. The sample comprised PBMCs or a T cell subset sorted from them (not recorded which). Receptor source: a man between 18 and 35 years old who had mild COVID-19 (a few samples of this study predate the infection). Cell type and time point are not known.

This clonotype occurred a few times. Here the CDR3 DNA reads TGCGCCAGCAGCCAAGATACGAGGGTTACTGAAGCTTTCTTT. Its translation is CASSQDTRVTEAFF. The chain is built from TRBV4-3 and TRBJ1-1; D call uncertain. The CDR3 sequence is 14 residues long. V shed 0 bases and J shed 5 bases, with 10 bases lying between them. Germline assignment: CDR1 LGHNA and CDR2 YSLEER.

V is TRBV9 and J is TRBJ2-3; TRBD1 matches 9 bases. The CDR3 totals 16 residues. Germline V gene sequence: CDR1 SGDLS, CDR2 YYNGEE. Trimming at V came to 2 bases and at J to 4 bases, leaving 8 bases not matched to a gene. This CDR3 is CASSVRQGDNADTQYF. The CDR3 nucleotides read TGTGCCAGCAGCGTTCGACAGGGGGATAATGCAGATACGCAGTATTTT.

The chain has TRBV6-2 or TRBV6-3 and TRBJ2-2; D is perhaps TRBD2 (6 bases). The CDR3 runs 13 residues. CDR1 and CDR2 from the germline V gene are MNHEY and SVGEGT. V was clipped by 2 bases and J by 7 bases, with 8 bases between them. CDR3 in DNA: TGTGCCAGCAGTTACGGGGGGAACGGGGAGCTGTTTTTT. Its protein product is CASSYGGNGELFF.

The chain has TRBV12-3 or TRBV12-4 and TRBJ2-1; D possibly corresponds to TRBD1 (7 bases). Deletions cut 11 bases from V and 8 bases from J, with 19 bases between. The CDR3 spans 13 residues. This CDR3 reads CAVSQGGLDEQFF. The CDR3 bases are TGTGCCGTGAGTCAGGGGGGTCTCGATGAGCAGTTCTTC.

The CDR3 spells CSATGLVPAGDTQYF. CDR3 DNA: TGCAGTGCAACGGGACTAGTCCCTGCGGGAGATACGCAGTATTTT. The rearrangement uses TRBV20-1 and TRBJ2-3; 8 nucleotides match TRBD2. Germline CDR1 reads DFQATT; CDR2 reads SNEGSKA (reference sequence). There are 15 residues in the CDR3. Trimming cost V 6 bases and J 5 bases; bases outside gene matches: 13.

The chain uses TRBV12-3 or TRBV12-4 and TRBJ2-7; the D is unclear. Trimming shortened V by 6 bases and J by 3 bases, and 15 bases separated the two germline ends. The CDR3 length is 14 residues. The chain's CDR3 is CASRPGYRSYEQYF. In DNA form, the CDR3 reads TGTGCCAGCAGACCCGGATACCGGAGCTACGAGCAGTACTTC.

The V and J genes are TRBV19 and TRBJ2-1, with a possible D match to TRBD2 (6 bases). The CDR3 consists of 13 residues. Between the trimmed V and J ends, which lost 10 bases and 2 bases, there was a span of 12 bases. In germline, CDR1 is LNHDA, CDR2 SQIVND (reference sequence). CDR3 coding DNA: TGTGCCACCCGGGACTCCACCTACAATGAGCAGTTCTTC. The encoded protein is CATRDSTYNEQFF.

The chain has TRBV2 and TRBJ1-4; D remains ambiguous. V was cut by 1 base and J by 3 bases, with 12 bases left in between. Germline V gene sequence: CDR1 SNHLY, CDR2 FYNNEI. CDR3 length equals 16 residues. The CDR3 sequence is CASSEVAVGPNEKLFF. The CDR3 nucleotides read TGTGCCAGCAGTGAAGTAGCTGTTGGGCCTAATGAAAAACTGTTTTTT.

In this sample, this clonotype turned up a few times. The chain couples TRBV7-9 to TRBJ1-1; D uncertain. CDR3 length equals 17 residues. V gave up 5 bases and J gave up 2 bases, with 21 bases separating them. Germline CDR1 and CDR2: SEHNR and FQNEAQ (reference sequence). CDR3 nucleotides: TGTGCCAGCAGCCTAAACGTGCTCAGATTGCTAAACACTGAAGCTTTCTTT. Its protein product is CASSLNVLRLLNTEAFF.

This chain joins TRBV6-2 or TRBV6-3 and TRBJ1-2, with 7 positions matching TRBD1. The CDR3 is 13 amino acids. J gave up 6 bases and V 2 bases, and 3 bases lay outside the gene matches. The germline CDR1 and CDR2 sequences are MNHEY and SVGEGT. The CDR3 DNA is TGTGCCAGCAGTTACGGAGGGGGCGATGGCTACACCTTC. As protein: CASSYGGGDGYTF.

V gene TRBV7-7 combines with J gene TRBJ2-7, with a weak D call TRBD1 (6 bases). The CDR3 sequence is 13 residues long. Trimming removed 5 bases from V and 10 bases from J, with 18 bases in between. Germline lookup yields CDR1 SSHAT and CDR2 FNYEAQ (reference sequence). The CDR3 is CASSHDLGAEQYF. CDR3 nucleotide sequence: TGTGCCAGCAGCCACGACTTGGGGGCGGAACAGTACTTC.

This clonotype showed up many times. The chain has TRBV20-1 and TRBJ1-6; 7 bases map to TRBD1. The CDR3 covers 12 residues. V dropped 6 bases and J dropped 17; count of bases not matched to a gene: 13. The germline V gene has CDR1 DFQATT and CDR2 SNEGSKA (reference sequence). This CDR3 is CSARGSYNFFHF. Written as DNA, the CDR3 is TGCAGTGCCAGGGGGTCCTACAATTTCTTCCACTTT.

This clonotype was counted only a few times. This rearrangement joins TRBV5-6 to TRBJ2-6, with D possibly TRBD1 on 6 matching bases. V dropped 5 bases and J dropped 3 bases, with 15 bases sitting between them. This CDR3 region has 16 residues. Germline CDR1 reads SGHDT; CDR2 reads YYEEEE. The CDR3 reads CASSFGRGIGANVLTF. The DNA of the CDR3 is TGTGCCAGCAGTTTCGGAAGGGGGATTGGGGCCAACGTCCTGACTTTC.

This clonotype showed up just a few times. V and J are TRBV15 and TRBJ1-5; D is uncertain. CDR1 and CDR2 from the germline V gene are LNHNV and YYDKDF (reference sequence). Trimming cost V 3 bases and J 7 bases, with 10 bases left between them. The CDR3 runs to 13 residues. The CDR3 sequence is CATSRDPSQPQHF. CDR3 in DNA: TGTGCCACCAGCAGGGACCCGAGCCAGCCCCAGCATTTT.

Ten or more counts support this clonotype. The chain couples TRBV5-1 to TRBJ2-1; D remains ambiguous. Germline CDR1 SGHRS, CDR2 YFSETQ. V was pared by 1 base and J by 2 bases, with 10 bases between. CDR3 length: 15 amino acids. CDR3 loop: CASSLRPSTYNEQFF. DNA of the CDR3: TGCGCCAGCAGCTTGCGCCCATCAACCTACAATGAGCAGTTCTTC. Drawing the rest from reference TRBV5-1 and TRBJ2-1, the complete variable domain is KAGVTQTPRYLIKTRGQQVTLSCSPISGHRSVSWYQQTPGQGLQFLFEYFSETQRNKGNFPGRFSGRQFSNSRSEMNVSTLELGDSALYLCASSLRPSTYNEQFFGPGTRLTVL.

This clonotype occurred many times. The V and J genes are TRBV5-1 and TRBJ1-6; D possibly corresponds to TRBD1 (5 bases). Germline lookup yields CDR1 SGHRS and CDR2 YFSETQ. Trimming removed 4 bases from V and 14 bases from J, with 22 bases in between. This CDR3 comprises 15 residues. CDR3 nucleotides: TGCGCCAGCAGCACATCAGGGTTTCCGCTCGATGCCCTCCACTTT. It yields the protein CASSTSGFPLDALHF.

V is TRBV9 and J is TRBJ2-1, with TRBD2 matching over 13 bases. Germline CDR1 and CDR2: SGDLS and YYNGEE. CDR3 length equals 15 residues. The trim removed 5 bases at V and 9 bases at J, leaving 8 bases unmatched. The DNA for the CDR3 is TGTGCCAGCAGTGTTGGACTAGCGGGGGATTTTGAGCAGTTCTTC. Translated, it gives CASSVGLAGDFEQFF.

This clonotype was recorded a few times. The chain employs TRBV4-1 and TRBJ1-5; a weak D match, TRBD1 (5 bases). Germline CDR1 and CDR2: MGHRA and YSYEKL. Trimming removed 0 bases from V and 8 bases from J, with 17 bases in between. There are 16 residues in the CDR3. The CDR3 DNA sequence: TGCGCCAGCAGCCAAGAAGGGACCCCGGGAAGAGAGCCCCAGCATTTT. Protein: CASSQEGTPGREPQHF.

This clonotype was seen only a few times. The chain has TRBV20-1 and TRBJ2-5; D is ambiguous. There are 13 residues in the CDR3. Germline V lookup: CDR1 DFQATT, CDR2 SNEGSKA (reference sequence). The V and J ends lost 0 bases and 4 bases respectively, with 9 bases between them. DNA for the CDR3: TGCAGTGCTAGAGATAGGAAGGGAGAGACCCAGTACTTC. Protein sequence: CSARDRKGETQYF.

This chain links TRBV9 with TRBJ2-5; 8 bases agree with TRBD2. J was trimmed by 1 base and V by 4 bases; bases with no gene match: 3. The CDR3 totals 14 residues. CDR1 is SGDLS and CDR2 is YYNGEE in the germline V gene. The CDR3 spells CASSPAGVQETQYF. CDR3 coding DNA: TGTGCCAGCAGCCCAGCGGGGGTCCAAGAGACCCAGTACTTC.

This clonotype was observed a few times. The chain recombines TRBV6-2 or TRBV6-3 with TRBJ2-7; tentatively, D is TRBD1 (6 bases). Trimming shortened V by 3 bases and J by 3 bases, and 9 bases separated the two germline ends. The CDR3 loop spans 13 amino acids. The V gene's germline CDR1 is MNHEY and CDR2 SVGEGT. The CDR3 protein is CASSYTGNYEQYV. In DNA form, the CDR3 reads TGTGCCAGCAGTTATACAGGGAACTACGAGCAGTACGTC.

This clonotype showed up just a few times. V gene TRBV30 combines with J gene TRBJ1-1; D ambiguous. The V end lost 0 bases, the J end lost 1 base, and 6 bases lay between the germline ends. The CDR3 is made up of 13 amino acids. Germline V gene lookup returns CDR1 GTSNPN and CDR2 SVGIG (reference sequence). The CDR3 region is CAWSVIWNTEAFF. The CDR3, as DNA: TGTGCCTGGAGTGTTATCTGGAACACTGAAGCTTTCTTT.

This clonotype turned up a few times. The CDR3: CASRPQVSSYEQYV. In nucleotides, the CDR3 is TGTGCCAGCAGGCCCCAGGTTAGCTCCTACGAGCAGTACGTC. V is TRBV6-6 and J is TRBJ2-7; D unclear. Trimming cost V 6 bases and J 0 bases, with 12 bases left between them. This CDR3 contains 14 residues. Germline V gene lookup returns CDR1 MNHNY and CDR2 SVGAGI (reference sequence).

This clonotype was observed at least ten times. The chain recombines TRBV20-1 with TRBJ1-2; 8 bases agree with TRBD1. The CDR3 contains 14 residues. With 3 bases clipped from V and 6 bases from J, the junction kept 9 bases outside the gene matches. Germline loops: CDR1 DFQATT, CDR2 SNEGSKA (reference sequence). CDR3 nucleotides: TGCAGTGCTAGCTTGGACAGGGTCCCGGATGGCTACACCTTC. This gives the protein CSASLDRVPDGYTF.